This T cell receptor beta chain emerged from a study of blood T cell repertoires in COVID-19. Study background: From the United States, Italy and Spain came samples of acute and convalescent COVID-19. PBMCs, B-cell-depleted T cells, or T cells provided the cDNA or gDNA that made up the material.

Original handling: Reference gene primer amplification in the assay estimated nucleated cell counts. Generated by immunoSEQ multiplex PCR, the TCRdb table keeps only in-frame clones and is missing some. That table gives V, J and clone size, and the DNA gave D and trimming. Counted here are fewer than 350,000 clones, about 86% occurring once; the ten biggest clones make up around 2.9%. Per the germline V gene, CDR1 is SGHTA and CDR2 is FQGTGA. This CDR3 contains 19 residues. Trimming removed 2 bases from V and 2 bases from J; junction bases left unmatched: 11. Material for sequencing was peripheral blood. The receptor comes from a woman aged 55-70 years with active or convalescent COVID-19. The chain has TRBV7-3 and TRBJ2-2; TRBD2 agrees at 10 bases. The CDR3 nucleotides are TGTGCCAGCAGCTTAGGGCTAGCGGGGGACCTCCAAAACACCGGGGAGCTGTTTTTT. Translating it yields CASSLGLAGDLQNTGELFF.